The T cell receptor (beta chain) described here comes from a study of control samples from healthy donors and cancer patients. Profiled with immunoSEQ multiplex PCR; TCRdb holds only in-frame clones, not every one. Of almost 90,000 clones detected, approximately 87% appear once; the ten largest clones hold roughly 2.1%. The length of the CDR3 is 11 residues. Germline V gene sequence: CDR1 SGHTS, CDR2 YDEGEE. Sequences were obtained from blood. This receptor was identified in a woman aged 40 to 50 in good health. The V gene is TRBV5-8, the J gene TRBJ1-3; possibly TRBD1 for D (6 bases). CDR3 sequence: CATRGINTIYF. In DNA, the CDR3 is TGTGCAACGAGGGGGATAAACACCATATATTTT.